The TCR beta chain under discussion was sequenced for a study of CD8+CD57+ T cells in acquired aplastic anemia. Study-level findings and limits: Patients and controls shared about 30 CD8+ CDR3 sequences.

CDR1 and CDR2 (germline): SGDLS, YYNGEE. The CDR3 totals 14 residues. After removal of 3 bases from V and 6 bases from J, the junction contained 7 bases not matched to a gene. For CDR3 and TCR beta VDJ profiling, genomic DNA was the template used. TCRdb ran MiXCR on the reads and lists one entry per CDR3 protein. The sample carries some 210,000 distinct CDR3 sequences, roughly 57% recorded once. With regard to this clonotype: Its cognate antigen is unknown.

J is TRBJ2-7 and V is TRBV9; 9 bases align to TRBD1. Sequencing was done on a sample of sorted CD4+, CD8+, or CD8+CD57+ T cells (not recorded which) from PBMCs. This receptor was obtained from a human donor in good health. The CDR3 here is CASSGGQGNPEQYF. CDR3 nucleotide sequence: TGTGCCAGCAGCGGGGGACAGGGTAATCCCGAGCAGTACTTC. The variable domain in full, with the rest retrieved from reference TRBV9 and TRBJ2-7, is DSGVTQTPKHLITATGQRVTLRCSPRSGDLSVYWYQQSLDQGLQFLIQYYNGEERAKGNILERFSAQQFPDLHSELNLSSLELGDSALYFCASSGGQGNPEQYFGPGTRLTVT.